This TCR beta chain was documented in a study of cytomegalovirus exposure and HLA in healthy donors. This clone showed up just a few times. Antigen specificity is unknown. General observations from the study: Association with HLA alleles at 0.05 false discovery rate was found for 16,951 TCR beta sequences in a later analysis. With DRB1 most and HLA-C fewest, TCR association rates differed between HLA loci in a later analysis.

Researchers ran the PCR with 60 Vbeta and 13 Jbeta primers. The assay was immunoSEQ multiplex PCR, and TCRdb's table has in-frame clones only and misses some. This sample has 100,000 to 120,000 clones, with about four fifths found just once. Germline V gives CDR1 SQVTM, CDR2 ANQGSEA. V lost 7 bases to trimming and J lost 8 bases; unmatched junction nucleotides: 10. The CDR3 loop spans 13 amino acids. The source is a man aged 30 to 39 in good health and CMV-seronegative. The chain links TRBV29-1 to TRBJ1-4; 7 bases match TRBD1. The material sequenced was PBMCs. The CDR3 loop is CSAQRGRGEKLFF. The CDR3 region has the DNA TGCAGCGCCCAGAGGGGGCGAGGGGAAAAACTGTTTTTT.